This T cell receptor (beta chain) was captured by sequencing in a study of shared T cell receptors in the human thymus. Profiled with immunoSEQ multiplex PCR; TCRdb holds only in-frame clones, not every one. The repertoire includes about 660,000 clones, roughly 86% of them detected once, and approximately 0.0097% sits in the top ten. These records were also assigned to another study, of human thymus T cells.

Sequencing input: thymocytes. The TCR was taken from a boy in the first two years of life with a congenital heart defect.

CDR3 nucleotides: TGTGCCTGGAGTGCCCGGTTCACTGAAGCTTTCTTT. Translating it yields CAWSARFTEAFF. This chain joins TRBV30 and TRBJ1-1; D is unresolved. The CDR3 spans 12 residues. Trimming removed 1 base at V and 4 bases at J, with 7 bases between. CDR1 and CDR2 from the germline V gene are GTSNPN and SVGIG (reference sequence). Full variable domain (outside the CDR3, taken from reference TRBV30 and TRBJ1-1): SQTIHQWPATLVQPVGSPLSLECTVEGTSNPNLYWYRQAAGRGLQLLFYSVGIGQISSEVPQNLSASRPQDRQFILSSKKLLLSDSGFYLCAWSARFTEAFFGQGTRLTVV.